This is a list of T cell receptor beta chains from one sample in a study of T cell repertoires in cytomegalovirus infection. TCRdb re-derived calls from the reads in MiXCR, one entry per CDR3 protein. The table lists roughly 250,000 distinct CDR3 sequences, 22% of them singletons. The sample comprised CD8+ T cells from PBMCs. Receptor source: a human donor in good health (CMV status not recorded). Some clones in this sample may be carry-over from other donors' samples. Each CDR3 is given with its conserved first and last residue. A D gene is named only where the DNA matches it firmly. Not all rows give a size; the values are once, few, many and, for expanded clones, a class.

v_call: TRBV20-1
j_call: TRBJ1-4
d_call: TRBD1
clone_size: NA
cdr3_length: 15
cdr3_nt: TGCAGTGCTATAGACCGGGACAGGCTTAATGAAAAACTGTTTTTT
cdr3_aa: CSAIDRDRLNEKLFF

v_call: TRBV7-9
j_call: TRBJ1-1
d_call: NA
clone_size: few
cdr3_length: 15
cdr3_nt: TGTGCCAGCAGCGAACAGGATAAGGCGAACACTGAAGCTTTCTTT
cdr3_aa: CASSEQDKANTEAFF

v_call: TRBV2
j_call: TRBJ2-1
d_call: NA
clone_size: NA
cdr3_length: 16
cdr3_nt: TGTGCCAGCAGTGACCTCGGCAGTGTGATGTACAATGAGCAGTTCTTC
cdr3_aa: CASSDLGSVMYNEQFF

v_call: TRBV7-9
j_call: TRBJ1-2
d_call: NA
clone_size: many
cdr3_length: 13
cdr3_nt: TGTGCCAGCAGCCCAGCTACTAACTATGGCTACACCTTC
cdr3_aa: CASSPATNYGYTF

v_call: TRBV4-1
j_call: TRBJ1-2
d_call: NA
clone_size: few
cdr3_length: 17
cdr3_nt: TGCGCCAGCAGCCAAGATTCGAGAAGCCCTTATAACTATGGCTACACCTTC
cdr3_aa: CASSQDSRSPYNYGYTF

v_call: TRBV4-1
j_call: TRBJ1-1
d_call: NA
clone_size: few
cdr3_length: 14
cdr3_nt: TGCGCCAGCAGCCAACGGGGCAGTAACACTGAAGCTTTCTTT
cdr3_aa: CASSQRGSNTEAFF

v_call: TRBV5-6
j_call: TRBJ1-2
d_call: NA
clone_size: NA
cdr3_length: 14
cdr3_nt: TGTGCCAGCAGCTTGGAAGGATTCGACTATGGCTACACCTTC
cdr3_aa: CASSLEGFDYGYTF

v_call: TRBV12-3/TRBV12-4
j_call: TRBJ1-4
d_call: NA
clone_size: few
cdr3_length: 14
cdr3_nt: TGTGCCAGCAGTTTTCGACAGATAAATGAAAAACTGTTTTTT
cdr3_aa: CASSFRQINEKLFF

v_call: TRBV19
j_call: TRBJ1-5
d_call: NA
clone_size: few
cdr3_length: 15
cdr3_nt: TGTGCCAGTAGCCCTGGACAGTTCCTAAATCAGCCCCAGCATTTT
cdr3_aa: CASSPGQFLNQPQHF

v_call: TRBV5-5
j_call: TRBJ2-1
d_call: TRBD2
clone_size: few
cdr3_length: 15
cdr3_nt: TGTGCCAGCAGCCCTGGACTAGCGGGGTCGGATGAGCAGTTCTTC
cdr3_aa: CASSPGLAGSDEQFF

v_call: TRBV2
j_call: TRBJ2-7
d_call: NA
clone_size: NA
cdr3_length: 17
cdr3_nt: TGTGCCAGCAGTGAATGGTCCACAGGGATGGGGTTGGACGAGCAGTACTTC
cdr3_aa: CASSEWSTGMGLDEQYF

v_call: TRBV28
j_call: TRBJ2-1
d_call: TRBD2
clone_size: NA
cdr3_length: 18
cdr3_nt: TGTGCCAGCAGTTTCGCTGGCGCCGGGACTAGGGCCTACAATGAGCAGTTCTTC
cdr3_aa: CASSFAGAGTRAYNEQFF

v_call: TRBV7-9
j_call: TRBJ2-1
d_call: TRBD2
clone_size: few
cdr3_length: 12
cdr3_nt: TGTGCCAGCAGTACGGCGGGGGTTGAGCAGTTCTTC
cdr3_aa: CASSTAGVEQFF

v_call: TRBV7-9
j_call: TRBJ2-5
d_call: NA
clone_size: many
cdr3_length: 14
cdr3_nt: TGTGCCAGCAGCTTCGAGGGAAACCAAGAGACCCAGTACTTC
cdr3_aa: CASSFEGNQETQYF

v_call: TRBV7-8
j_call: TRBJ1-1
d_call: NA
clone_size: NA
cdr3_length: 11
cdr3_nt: TGTGCCAGCTTAGCGGGCTCTGAAGCTTTCTTT
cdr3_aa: CASLAGSEAFF

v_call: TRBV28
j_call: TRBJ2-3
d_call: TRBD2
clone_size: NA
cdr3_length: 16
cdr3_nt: TGTGCCAGCAGTTTAGCGACTAGCGGGGATACAGATACGCAGTATTTT
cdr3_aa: CASSLATSGDTDTQYF

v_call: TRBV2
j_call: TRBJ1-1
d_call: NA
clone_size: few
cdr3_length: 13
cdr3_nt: TGTGCCAGCAGTGAAACGGGGGGTACTGAAGCTTTCTTT
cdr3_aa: CASSETGGTEAFF

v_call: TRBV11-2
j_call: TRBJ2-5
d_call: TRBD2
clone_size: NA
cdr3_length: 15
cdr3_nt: TGTGCCAGCAGCCCCTCGGGTAGCGGGGGGGAGACCCAGTACTTC
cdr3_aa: CASSPSGSGGETQYF

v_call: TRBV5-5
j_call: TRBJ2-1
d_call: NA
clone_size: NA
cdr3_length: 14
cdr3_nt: TGTGCCAGCAGCTCGGGGCTCTCCTACAATGAGCAGTTCTTC
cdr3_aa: CASSSGLSYNEQFF

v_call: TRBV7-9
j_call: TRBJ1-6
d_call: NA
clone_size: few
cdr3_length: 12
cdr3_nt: TGTGCCAGCAGCTTAAGCGATTCACCCCTCCACTTT
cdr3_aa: CASSLSDSPLHF

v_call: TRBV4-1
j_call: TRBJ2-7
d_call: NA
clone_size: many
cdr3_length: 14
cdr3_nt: TGCGCCAGCAGCCAAGCCAACGGACCCTACGAGCAGTACTTC
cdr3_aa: CASSQANGPYEQYF

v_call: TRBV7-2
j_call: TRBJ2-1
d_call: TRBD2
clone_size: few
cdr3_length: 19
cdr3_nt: TGTGCCAGCAGCTCCCTACTAGCGGGGGCCTCGATCCCTGGGAATGAGCAGTTCTTC
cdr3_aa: CASSSLLAGASIPGNEQFF

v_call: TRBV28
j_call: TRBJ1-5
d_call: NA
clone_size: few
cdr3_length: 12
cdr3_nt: TGTGCCAGCAGTTTGGGGGACACCCTGCAGCATTTT
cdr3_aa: CASSLGDTLQHF